These 9 T cell receptor beta chains were sequenced from one sample in a study of monozygotic twins with inflammatory bowel disease. TCRdb reprocessed the 5' RACE reads, keeping one entry per CDR3 protein, no DNA. This listing includes some 190,000 distinct CDR3 sequences. The sequencing input was blood. The receptor source for this set is a human donor with ulcerative colitis or Crohn's disease, or a healthy co-twin of an affected twin (not recorded which).

Here the CDR3 reads CASSYSASGAEKLFF. The chain links TRBV6-5 to TRBJ1-4. The germline CDR1 and CDR2 sequences are MNHEY and SVGAGI. The CDR3 covers 15 residues.

The chain carries TRBV5-1 and TRBJ2-7; TCRdb calls TRBD2, which cannot be checked without DNA. Germline values: CDR1 SGHRS, CDR2 YFSETQ. This CDR3 is 15 amino acids long. The CDR3: CASSAGLVGSYEQYF.

The rearrangement links TRBV20-1 to TRBJ1-4. Germline values: CDR1 DFQATT, CDR2 SNEGSKA (reference sequence). The CDR3 length is 16 residues. CDR3 amino acids: CSARDFLGGEDEKLFF.

The chain employs TRBV24-1 and TRBJ1-4; as DNA is missing, the TRBD1 call by TCRdb cannot be tested. The CDR3 extends over 13 amino acids. Germline V gene lookup returns CDR1 KGHDR and CDR2 SFDVKD. The chain's CDR3 is CATSERTGEKLFF.

The chain recombines TRBV5-6 with TRBJ2-3; TCRdb indicates TRBD2, and absent DNA this call remains unverified. The CDR3 sequence is 17 residues long. Germline loops: CDR1 SGHDT, CDR2 YYEEEE. Here the CDR3 reads CASSLGVSRELADTQYF.

The rearrangement joins TRBV12-3 or TRBV12-4 to TRBJ1-4; the D call of TRBD1 rests on TCRdb alone, since no DNA is present to check it. The CDR3 extends over 15 amino acids. CDR3: CASSAQGGALEKLFF.

J is TRBJ1-5 and V is TRBV7-2. This CDR3 region has 15 residues. Germline assignment: CDR1 SGHTA and CDR2 FQGNSA. The CDR3 spells CVSSPVLASNQPQHF.

This sequence joins TRBV5-1 and TRBJ1-6. Germline V gene lookup returns CDR1 SGHRS and CDR2 YFSETQ. The CDR3 totals 14 residues. This chain's CDR3 is CASSFEGGTTPLHF.

The chain couples TRBV10-3 to TRBJ2-7; TCRdb outputs TRBD2, but without DNA this stays unchecked. The V gene's germline CDR1 is ENHRY and CDR2 SYGVKD. The length of the CDR3 is 16 residues. The CDR3 sequence is CAIRTSGDRSSYEQYF.